The 27 T cell receptor beta chains below come from one sample, sequenced in a study of vaccination effects on CD4 cells after COVID-19. Antigens for these TCRs are unknown. Measured with immunoSEQ multiplex PCR; TCRdb has only the in-frame clones, and not every one. The table records 45,000 to 60,000 clones, 70% to 80% of them present only once. Isolating CD4+ T cells followed 9 to 10 days of culture. The sample in question was CD4+ T cells from PBMCs cultured without peptide, obtained before COVID-19 vaccination. The receptors stem from a human donor who had a prior SARS-CoV-2 infection.

This clone occurred many times. This chain uses TRBV4-1 with TRBJ2-7, with D unclear. Germline V gives CDR1 MGHRA, CDR2 YSYEKL. This CDR3 region has 16 residues. Trimming cost V 1 base and J 5 bases, with 18 bases left between them. Written as DNA, the CDR3 is TGCGCCAGCAGCCAAGTCGATATCCTTACTTATCACGAGCAGTACTTC. Its protein is CASSQVDILTYHEQYF.

The chain uses TRBV27 and TRBJ2-7; D not certain. This CDR3 is 14 amino acids long. The V end was cut by 5 bases, the J end by 0 bases, with 11 bases between. Germline-derived CDR1 and CDR2 are MNHEY and SMNVEV (reference sequence). The CDR3 sequence: CASSVDGNSYEQYF. The CDR3 nucleotides are TGTGCCAGCAGTGTAGACGGAAACTCCTACGAGCAGTACTTC.

This chain joins TRBV20-1 and TRBJ1-2; TRBD1 matches 9 bases. The CDR3 runs to 11 residues. Germline trimming cut 6 bases from V and 8 bases from J; bases unmatched to any gene: 4. Germline CDR1 DFQATT, CDR2 SNEGSKA (reference sequence). The CDR3 DNA sequence: TGCAGTGCGTGGGACAGGGAAGGCTACACCTTC. Protein product: CSAWDREGYTF.

The chain employs TRBV5-1 and TRBJ2-3; 8 bases line up with TRBD1. The ends lost 5 bases at V and 3 bases at J; junction bases unmatched: 14. The CDR3 sequence is 17 residues long. Germline V gene lookup returns CDR1 SGHRS and CDR2 YFSETQ. CDR3 bases: TGCGCCAGCAGGGGTTCACAGGGGGATTTTATGACAGATACGCAGTATTTT. Residues: CASRGSQGDFMTDTQYF.

The V call is TRBV5-1, the J call TRBJ1-6; D call uncertain. This CDR3 contains 15 residues. The V and J ends lost 0 bases and 10 bases respectively, with 14 bases between them. Germline assignment: CDR1 SGHRS and CDR2 YFSETQ. The CDR3 protein is CASSLAGGVPSPLHF. The CDR3 DNA reads as TGCGCCAGCAGCTTGGCAGGTGGGGTCCCGTCACCCCTCCACTTT.

CDR3 DNA: TGTGCCAGCAGTGGACCCTCGGCTAATGAAAAACTGTTTTTT. This codes for CASSGPSANEKLFF. The chain couples TRBV2 to TRBJ1-4; no firm D call. V lost 4 bases and J lost 3, with 9 bases in between. The CDR3 totals 14 residues. Germline V gene sequence: CDR1 SNHLY, CDR2 FYNNEI.

The rearrangement links TRBV24-1 to TRBJ2-7; D is perhaps TRBD1 (6 bases). CDR3 size: 14 residues. V shed 4 bases and J shed 3 bases, with 12 bases lying between them. Germline V gene sequence: CDR1 KGHDR, CDR2 SFDVKD. CDR3 protein: CATSDTGRGYEQYF. CDR3 in DNA: TGTGCCACCAGTGACACAGGGCGCGGCTACGAGCAGTACTTC.

This chain links TRBV11-2 with TRBJ2-1; D gene ambiguous. Trimming removed 2 bases from V and 6 bases from J, with 11 bases in between. The CDR3 contains 14 residues. Germline CDR1 SGHAT, CDR2 FQNNGV. The CDR3 DNA is TGTGCCAGCAGCTTAAGGGTTCGGTTCAATGAGCAGTTCTTC. Translated, it gives CASSLRVRFNEQFF.

V is TRBV7-9 and J is TRBJ2-7; D gene unclear. CDR3 length equals 12 residues. V was pared by 5 bases and J by 2 bases, with 7 bases between. CDR1 and CDR2 (germline): SEHNR, FQNEAQ (reference sequence). The CDR3 loop reads CASSHNAYEQYF. DNA of the CDR3: TGTGCCAGCAGCCACAATGCCTACGAGCAGTACTTC.

The V gene is TRBV3-1 (or the pseudogene TRBV3-2), the J gene TRBJ2-7; the match to TRBD2 covers 12 bases. This CDR3 region has 17 residues. Germline V gives CDR1 LGHDT, CDR2 YNNKEL (reference sequence). The ends lost 2 bases at V and 2 bases at J; junction bases unmatched: 7. In nucleotides, the CDR3 is TGTGCCAGCAGCCAACGCCGGACTAGCGGGGTCGCCTACGAGCAGTACTTC. It encodes CASSQRRTSGVAYEQYF.

The CDR3 region has the DNA TGTGCCAGCAGCGTCACAGGGACTAGCGGGAGTGATGAGCAGTTCTTC. This codes for CASSVTGTSGSDEQFF. V is TRBV9 and J is TRBJ2-1; 14 bases align to TRBD2. This CDR3 contains 16 residues. Germline-derived CDR1 and CDR2 are SGDLS and YYNGEE. V lost 2 bases and J lost 8; bases outside the gene matches: 6.

V usage is TRBV4-1 and J usage is TRBJ2-7; a possible D gene is TRBD2 (7 bases). Per the germline V gene, CDR1 is MGHRA and CDR2 is YSYEKL. Trimming left V 2 bases short and J 2 bases short, with 22 bases between. The CDR3 is made up of 18 amino acids. Here the CDR3 DNA reads TGCGCCAGCAGCCAACTAGCCCTCTTGCGGGGGCCAACCTACGAGCAGTACTTC. This codes for CASSQLALLRGPTYEQYF.

This chain connects TRBV15 to TRBJ1-2; TRBD1 might be the D (5 bases). CDR1 is LNHNV, CDR2 YYDKDF, per germline (reference sequence). The CDR3 has 14 amino acids. V was trimmed by 4 bases and J by 4 bases, leaving 13 bases between them. As DNA, the CDR3 is TGTGCCACCAGCAAACTCCCAGGGCGCTATGGCTACACCTTC. Amino acids: CATSKLPGRYGYTF.

The CDR3 region is CASSPTGVPEKLFF. As DNA, the CDR3 is TGTGCCAGTAGTCCGACAGGGGTGCCTGAAAAACTGTTTTTT. J is TRBJ1-4 and V is TRBV19; 8 bases line up with TRBD1. Germline lookup yields CDR1 LNHDA and CDR2 SQIVND (reference sequence). The V gene end was trimmed by 5 bases and the J gene end by 7 bases; junction bases not matched to a gene: 6. The CDR3 runs to 14 residues.

The genes are TRBV7-2 and TRBJ1-6; 9 nucleotides agree with TRBD1. The CDR3 sequence is 14 residues long. Germline V gene lookup returns CDR1 SGHTA and CDR2 FQGNSA. Trimming removed 5 bases from V and 8 bases from J; junction bases left unmatched: 4. The CDR3: CASSPDRGYSPLHF. The CDR3 bases are TGTGCCAGCAGCCCGGACAGGGGTTATTCACCCCTCCACTTT.

The chain links TRBV4-1 to TRBJ1-6; D not resolved. This CDR3 contains 14 residues. Looked up from germline, CDR1 is MGHRA and CDR2 is YSYEKL. The V and J ends lost 0 bases and 6 bases respectively, with 6 bases between them. The CDR3 bases are TGCGCCAGCAGCCAAGATGACGGTAATTCACCCCTCCACTTT. Protein: CASSQDDGNSPLHF.

This chain connects TRBV19 to TRBJ2-3; TRBD1 aligns across 7 bases. The CDR3 length is 14 residues. J gave up 2 bases and V 6 bases, and 5 bases lay outside the gene matches. Germline CDR1 is LNHDA and CDR2 is SQIVND (reference sequence). This CDR3 reads CASRFRGNTDTQYF. The CDR3 DNA follows: TGTGCCAGTAGGTTCAGGGGGAACACAGATACGCAGTATTTT. The variable domain in full, completed from reference TRBV19 and TRBJ2-3, reads DGGITQSPKYLFRKEGQNVTLSCEQNLNHDAMYWYRQDPGQGLRLIYYSQIVNDFQKGDIAEGYSVSREKKESFPLTVTSAQKNPTAFYLCASRFRGNTDTQYFGPGTRLTVL.

This chain links TRBV6-5 with TRBJ2-2, with unresolved D. CDR1 is MNHEY, CDR2 SVGAGI, per germline. Trimming took off 4 bases at V and 6 bases at J, with 15 bases between the two ends. CDR3 length: 15 amino acids. The DNA for the CDR3 is TGTGCCAGCAGTTGGGGTTCGGGCGTCCCCGGGGAGCTGTTTTTT. This translates into CASSWGSGVPGELFF.

This chain uses TRBV9 with TRBJ1-1; tentative D call: TRBD1 (6 bases). Germline CDR1 SGDLS, CDR2 YYNGEE. V gave up 0 bases and J gave up 1 base, with 10 bases separating them. This CDR3 comprises 15 residues. The CDR3 region has the DNA TGTGCCAGCAGCGTAGGGGGACAAGAGAACACTGAAGCTTTCTTT. Its protein product is CASSVGGQENTEAFF.

CDR3 bases: TGTGCCTGGAGTGTTAGTGCCCTGTTTGATACGCAGTATTTT. Translation: CAWSVSALFDTQYF. The chain recombines TRBV30 with TRBJ2-3, with D unresolved. The CDR3 is 14 residues long. Germline CDR1 GTSNPN, CDR2 SVGIG (reference sequence). Trimming took off 0 bases at V and 6 bases at J, with 13 bases between the two ends.

A single count supports this clone. This chain links TRBV9 with TRBJ2-7; TRBD1 matches at 8 bases. V was pared by 3 bases and J by 5 bases, with 7 bases of the junction left unmatched. This CDR3 region has 14 residues. The germline V gene has CDR1 SGDLS and CDR2 YYNGEE. As DNA, the CDR3 is TGTGCCAGCAGCGCGACAGGGGTAGAACACGAGCAGTACTTC. It yields the protein CASSATGVEHEQYF.

Concerning this clone: Other DNA variants within this sample encode the same CDR3. This chain links TRBV3-1 (or the pseudogene TRBV3-2) with TRBJ1-6, with 11 bases identical to TRBD1. Looked up from germline, CDR1 is LGHDT and CDR2 is YNNKEL (reference sequence). This CDR3 spans 15 amino acids. With 1 base clipped from V and 9 bases from J, the junction kept 2 bases outside the gene matches. This CDR3 is CASSQGGQGGSPLHF. In nucleotides, the CDR3 is TGTGCCAGCAGCCAAGGGGGACAGGGGGGTTCACCCCTCCACTTT.

The chain has TRBV20-1 and TRBJ2-5; no clear D gene. V lost 5 bases to trimming and J lost 3 bases, with 4 bases between them. This CDR3 contains 10 residues. In germline, CDR1 is DFQATT, CDR2 SNEGSKA (reference sequence). CDR3 loop: CSAYKETQYF. CDR3 nucleotide sequence: TGCAGTGCTTATAAAGAGACCCAGTACTTC.

This sequence joins TRBV5-1 and TRBJ2-2; tentatively, D is TRBD2 (6 bases). This CDR3 has 14 amino acids. V dropped 1 base and J dropped 7 bases, with 11 bases sitting between them. Germline V CDR1 and CDR2: SGHRS, YFSETQ. CDR3 in DNA: TGCGCCAGCAGCTTGATAGGGCGGGGCGGGGAGCTGTTTTTT. This encodes CASSLIGRGGELFF.

The chain carries TRBV6-2 or TRBV6-3 and TRBJ1-2; D not certain. The CDR3 length is 14 residues. Germline V lookup: CDR1 MNHEY, CDR2 SVGEGT. V gave up 6 bases and J gave up 3 bases, with 14 bases separating them. CDR3 sequence: CASSPYQDHYGYTF. In DNA, the CDR3 is TGTGCCAGCAGCCCTTACCAGGACCACTATGGCTACACCTTC.

This chain's CDR3 is CAWSEDRGQPQHF. The CDR3 DNA sequence: TGTGCCTGGAGTGAGGACAGGGGCCAGCCCCAGCATTTT. This chain links TRBV30 with TRBJ1-5, with 9 bases aligning to TRBD1. The CDR3 loop spans 13 amino acids. V was pared by 1 base and J by 7 bases, with 2 bases of the junction left unmatched. In germline, CDR1 is GTSNPN, CDR2 SVGIG (reference sequence).

The V call is TRBV18, the J call TRBJ2-6; 8 nucleotides match TRBD1. The CDR3 has 17 amino acids. The J segment lost 4 bases and the V segment lost 2 bases, leaving 7 bases of the junction unmatched. CDR1 is KGHSH and CDR2 is LQKENI in the germline V gene. DNA for the CDR3: TGTGCCAGCTCACCAAGGGACAGGCTGATGGGGGCCAACGTCCTGACTTTC. It yields the protein CASSPRDRLMGANVLTF.